Following are 8 T cell receptor beta chains from one sample sequenced in a study of response to subunit inactivated influenza vaccine. MiXCR, run by TCRdb on the RT-PCR reads, gives a single entry per CDR3 protein. This table has 500,000 or so distinct CDR3 sequences, approximately 11% appearing once. The specimen comprised PBMCs from blood, sampled more than 35 days after vaccination. These receptors came from a man aged 50-60 years who received an inactivated influenza vaccine.

The chain couples TRBV7-2 to TRBJ2-5, with a weak D call TRBD2 (6 bases). The CDR3 length is 14 residues. The germline V and J ends were trimmed by 6 bases and 2 bases, with 13 bases remaining between them. The germline CDR1 and CDR2 sequences are SGHTA and FQGNSA. The CDR3 loop is CASRSAGQQETQYF. As DNA, the CDR3 is TGTGCCAGCAGATCCGCGGGGCAGCAAGAGACCCAGTACTTC.

This clonotype came up a few times. The J gene is TRBJ1-1, the V gene TRBV6-5; D is perhaps TRBD1 (5 bases). Trimming took 7 bases from V and 10 from J, leaving 16 bases between them. The CDR3 sequence is 12 residues long. CDR1 MNHEY and CDR2 SVGAGI come from the germline V gene. CDR3 DNA sequence: TGTGCCAGCAAAATTGGGGCAGGGCCAGCTTTCTTT. It specifies CASKIGAGPAFF.

The chain uses TRBV6-2 or TRBV6-3 and TRBJ2-7; D is possibly TRBD2 (6 bases). Between the trimmed V and J ends, which lost 3 bases and 2 bases, there was a span of 11 bases. Germline CDR1 is MNHEY and CDR2 is SVGEGT. The CDR3 is 14 amino acids. CDR3 region: CASSYLRGTYEQYF. Written as DNA, the CDR3 is TGTGCCAGCAGTTATTTGCGGGGTACCTACGAGCAGTACTTC.

This clonotype was counted between two and nine times. The rearrangement uses TRBV7-8 and TRBJ2-1, with 8 bases identical to TRBD2. Losses at the gene ends were 5 bases for V and 8 bases for J; bases not matched to a gene: 14. CDR1 and CDR2 from the germline V gene are SGHVS and FQNEAQ. The CDR3 totals 16 residues. CDR3 residues: CASSPRQAGAGDEQFF. In DNA form, the CDR3 reads TGTGCCAGCAGCCCAAGACAAGCGGGGGCAGGGGATGAGCAGTTCTTC.

This clonotype was observed many times. The rearrangement links TRBV20-1 to TRBJ2-7, with D possibly being TRBD2 (6 bases). The germline V and J ends were trimmed by 5 bases and 3 bases, with 20 bases remaining between them. The CDR3 runs 15 residues. The V gene's germline CDR1 is DFQATT and CDR2 SNEGSKA (reference sequence). This CDR3 is CSAGLRLGLYYEQYF. Here the CDR3 DNA reads TGCAGTGCTGGACTTCGACTGGGACTTTACTACGAGCAGTACTTC.

This clonotype showed up just a few times. V usage is TRBV4-1 and J usage is TRBJ1-2; D ambiguous. The CDR3 spans 15 residues. Trimming removed 4 bases from V and 2 bases from J, with 14 bases in between. The V gene's germline CDR1 is MGHRA and CDR2 YSYEKL. CDR3: CASSPRESGNYGYTF. The CDR3 DNA reads TGCGCCAGCAGCCCCCGGGAGAGCGGGAACTATGGCTACACCTTC.

V usage is TRBV5-1 and J usage is TRBJ2-5; D remains unclear. Germline V CDR1 and CDR2: SGHRS, YFSETQ. This CDR3 has 14 amino acids. V was shortened by 4 bases and J by 0 bases, with 10 bases between the two germline ends. The CDR3 loop reads CASSQNQDQETQYF. In DNA, the CDR3 is TGCGCCAGCAGCCAAAATCAGGACCAAGAGACCCAGTACTTC.

This clonotype was detected many times. V gene TRBV20-1 combines with J gene TRBJ1-1; TRBD1 might be the D (6 bases). The CDR3 totals 12 residues. Germline assignment: CDR1 DFQATT and CDR2 SNEGSKA (reference sequence). CDR3 loop: CGQPRGGTEAFF. For the CDR3, the DNA is TGCGGCCAGCCCAGGGGAGGGACTGAAGCTTTCTTT.